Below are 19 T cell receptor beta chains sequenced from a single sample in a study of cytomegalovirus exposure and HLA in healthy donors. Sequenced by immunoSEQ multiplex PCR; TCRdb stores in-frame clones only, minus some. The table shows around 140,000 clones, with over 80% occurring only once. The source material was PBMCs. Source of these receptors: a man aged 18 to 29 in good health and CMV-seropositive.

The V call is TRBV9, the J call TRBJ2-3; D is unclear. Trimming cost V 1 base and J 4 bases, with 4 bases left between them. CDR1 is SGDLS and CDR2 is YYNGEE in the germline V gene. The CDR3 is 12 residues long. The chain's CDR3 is CASSVSSDTQYF. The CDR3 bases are TGTGCCAGCAGCGTATCCTCAGATACGCAGTATTTT.

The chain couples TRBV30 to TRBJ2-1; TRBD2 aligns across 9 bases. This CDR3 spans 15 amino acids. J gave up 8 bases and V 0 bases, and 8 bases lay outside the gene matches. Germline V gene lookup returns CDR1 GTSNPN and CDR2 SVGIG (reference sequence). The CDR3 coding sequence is TGTGCCTGGAGTGTTGTCAGCGGGGGGTTCTATGAGCAGTTCTTC. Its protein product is CAWSVVSGGFYEQFF. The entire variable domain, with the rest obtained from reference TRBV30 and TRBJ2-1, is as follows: SQTIHQWPATLVQPVGSPLSLECTVEGTSNPNLYWYRQAAGRGLQLLFYSVGIGQISSEVPQNLSASRPQDRQFILSSKKLLLSDSGFYLCAWSVVSGGFYEQFFGPGTRLTVL.

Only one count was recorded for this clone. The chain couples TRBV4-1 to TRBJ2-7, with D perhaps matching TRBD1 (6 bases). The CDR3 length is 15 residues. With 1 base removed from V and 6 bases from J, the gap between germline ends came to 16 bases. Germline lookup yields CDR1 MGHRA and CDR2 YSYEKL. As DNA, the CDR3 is TGCGCCAGCAGCCAAGGGACAGACCTCGCGGGCGAGCAGTACTTC. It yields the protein CASSQGTDLAGEQYF.

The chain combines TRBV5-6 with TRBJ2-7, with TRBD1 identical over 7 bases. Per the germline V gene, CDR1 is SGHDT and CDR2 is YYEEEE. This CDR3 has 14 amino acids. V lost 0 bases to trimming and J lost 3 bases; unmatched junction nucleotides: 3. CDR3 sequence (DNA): TGTGCCAGCAGCTTGGGAGGGACAGTCTACGAGCAGTACTTC. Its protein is CASSLGGTVYEQYF.

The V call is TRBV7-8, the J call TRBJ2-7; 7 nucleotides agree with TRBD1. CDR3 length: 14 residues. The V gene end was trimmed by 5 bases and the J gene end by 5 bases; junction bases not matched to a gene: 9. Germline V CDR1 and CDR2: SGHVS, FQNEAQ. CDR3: CASSPGQTLDEQYF. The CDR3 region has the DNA TGTGCCAGCAGCCCGGGACAGACTTTGGACGAGCAGTACTTC.

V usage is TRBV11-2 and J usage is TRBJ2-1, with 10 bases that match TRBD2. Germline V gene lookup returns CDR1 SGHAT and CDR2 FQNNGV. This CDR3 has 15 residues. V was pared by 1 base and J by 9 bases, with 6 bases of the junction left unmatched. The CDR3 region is CASSLGSGRAGEQFF. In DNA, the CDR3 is TGTGCCAGCAGCTTAGGGAGCGGGAGGGCCGGTGAGCAGTTCTTC.

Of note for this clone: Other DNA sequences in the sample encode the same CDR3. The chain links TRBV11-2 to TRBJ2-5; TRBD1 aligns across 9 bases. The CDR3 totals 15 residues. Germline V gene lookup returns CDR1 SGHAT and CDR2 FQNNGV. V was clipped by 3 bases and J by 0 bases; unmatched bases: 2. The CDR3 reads CASSLGDRDQETQYF. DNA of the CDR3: TGTGCCAGCAGCTTGGGGGACAGGGACCAAGAGACCCAGTACTTC.

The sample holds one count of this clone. The CDR3 loop reads CASNQGVLTNYGYTF. DNA of the CDR3: TGTGCCAGCAATCAGGGGGTCCTAACTAACTATGGCTACACCTTC. V usage is TRBV6-1 and J usage is TRBJ1-2, with 7 bases lining up with TRBD1. CDR1 and CDR2 (germline): MNHNS, SASEGT. The CDR3 has 15 amino acids. V dropped 7 bases and J dropped 0; count of bases not matched to a gene: 8.

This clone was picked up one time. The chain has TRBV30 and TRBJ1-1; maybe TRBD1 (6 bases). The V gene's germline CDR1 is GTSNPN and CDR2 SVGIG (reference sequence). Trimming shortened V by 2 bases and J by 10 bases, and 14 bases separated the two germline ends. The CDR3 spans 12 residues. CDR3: CAWSLPGRGAFF. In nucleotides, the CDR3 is TGTGCCTGGAGTCTCCCTGGCAGGGGAGCTTTCTTT. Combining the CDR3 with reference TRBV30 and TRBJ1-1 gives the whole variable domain SQTIHQWPATLVQPVGSPLSLECTVEGTSNPNLYWYRQAAGRGLQLLFYSVGIGQISSEVPQNLSASRPQDRQFILSSKKLLLSDSGFYLCAWSLPGRGAFFGQGTRLTVV.

The CDR3 DNA reads as TGTGCCAGCAGTTTAACGAGCGGGCCCCTCAATGAGCAGTTCTTC. Amino acids: CASSLTSGPLNEQFF. The chain employs TRBV28 and TRBJ2-1; the D gene is possibly TRBD2 (6 bases). Germline CDR1 and CDR2: MDHEN and SYDVKM. V gave up 2 bases and J gave up 6 bases, with 14 bases separating them. The length of the CDR3 is 15 residues.

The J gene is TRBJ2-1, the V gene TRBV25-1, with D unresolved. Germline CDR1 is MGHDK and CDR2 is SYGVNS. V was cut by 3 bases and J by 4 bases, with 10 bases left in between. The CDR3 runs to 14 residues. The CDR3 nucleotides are TGTGCCAGCAGTGATAGAAGGAGATACAATGAGCAGTTCTTC. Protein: CASSDRRRYNEQFF.

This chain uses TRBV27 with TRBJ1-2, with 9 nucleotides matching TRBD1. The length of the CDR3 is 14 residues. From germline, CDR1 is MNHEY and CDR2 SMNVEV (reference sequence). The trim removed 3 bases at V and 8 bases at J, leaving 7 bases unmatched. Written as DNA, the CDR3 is TGTGCCAGCAGTTTCACCGGGACAGGGTGGGGCTACACCTTC. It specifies CASSFTGTGWGYTF.

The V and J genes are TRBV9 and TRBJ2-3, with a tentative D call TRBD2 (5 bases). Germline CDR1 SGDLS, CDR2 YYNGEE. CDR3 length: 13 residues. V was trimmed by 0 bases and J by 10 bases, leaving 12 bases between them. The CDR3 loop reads CASSVESGSAQYF. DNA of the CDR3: TGTGCCAGCAGCGTAGAATCGGGGTCGGCGCAGTATTTT.

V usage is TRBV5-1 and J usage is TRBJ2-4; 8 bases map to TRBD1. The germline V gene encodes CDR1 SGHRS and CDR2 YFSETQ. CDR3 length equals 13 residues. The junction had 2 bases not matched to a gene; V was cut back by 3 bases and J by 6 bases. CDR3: CASSSGQGNIQYF. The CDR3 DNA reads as TGCGCCAGCAGCTCCGGACAGGGAAACATTCAGTACTTC. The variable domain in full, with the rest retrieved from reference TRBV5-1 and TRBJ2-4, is KAGVTQTPRYLIKTRGQQVTLSCSPISGHRSVSWYQQTPGQGLQFLFEYFSETQRNKGNFPGRFSGRQFSNSRSEMNVSTLELGDSALYLCASSSGQGNIQYFGAGTRLSVL.

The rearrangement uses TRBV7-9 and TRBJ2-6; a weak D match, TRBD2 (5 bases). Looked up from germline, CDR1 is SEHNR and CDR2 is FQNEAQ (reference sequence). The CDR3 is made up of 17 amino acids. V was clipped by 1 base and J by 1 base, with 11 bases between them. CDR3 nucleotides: TGTGCCAGCAGCTTAGTCTCGGGGATATCTGGGGCCAACGTCCTGACTTTC. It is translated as CASSLVSGISGANVLTF.

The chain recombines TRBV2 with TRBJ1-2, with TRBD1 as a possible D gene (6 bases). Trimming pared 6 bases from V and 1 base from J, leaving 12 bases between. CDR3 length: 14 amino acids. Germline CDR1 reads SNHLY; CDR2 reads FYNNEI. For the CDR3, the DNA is TGTGCCAGCAGGCATACAGGGAATAACTATGGCTACACCTTC. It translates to CASRHTGNNYGYTF.

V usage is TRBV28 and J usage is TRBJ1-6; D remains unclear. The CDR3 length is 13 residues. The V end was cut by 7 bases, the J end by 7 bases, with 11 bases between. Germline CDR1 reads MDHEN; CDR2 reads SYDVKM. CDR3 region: CASTLRRNSPLHF. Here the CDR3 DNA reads TGTGCCAGCACCTTACGGAGAAATTCACCCCTCCACTTT.

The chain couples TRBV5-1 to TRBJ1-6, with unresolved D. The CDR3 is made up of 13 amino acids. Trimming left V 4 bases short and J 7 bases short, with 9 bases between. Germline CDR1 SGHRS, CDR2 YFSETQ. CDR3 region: CASSPTENSPLHF. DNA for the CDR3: TGCGCCAGCAGCCCCACCGAGAATTCACCCCTCCACTTT.

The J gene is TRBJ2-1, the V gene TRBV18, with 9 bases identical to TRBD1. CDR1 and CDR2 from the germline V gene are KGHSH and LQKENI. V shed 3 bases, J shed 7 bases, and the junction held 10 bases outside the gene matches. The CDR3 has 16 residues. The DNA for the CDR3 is TGTGCCAGCTCACCGGAGCCACAGGGGGCAAGGAATGAGCAGTTCTTC. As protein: CASSPEPQGARNEQFF.